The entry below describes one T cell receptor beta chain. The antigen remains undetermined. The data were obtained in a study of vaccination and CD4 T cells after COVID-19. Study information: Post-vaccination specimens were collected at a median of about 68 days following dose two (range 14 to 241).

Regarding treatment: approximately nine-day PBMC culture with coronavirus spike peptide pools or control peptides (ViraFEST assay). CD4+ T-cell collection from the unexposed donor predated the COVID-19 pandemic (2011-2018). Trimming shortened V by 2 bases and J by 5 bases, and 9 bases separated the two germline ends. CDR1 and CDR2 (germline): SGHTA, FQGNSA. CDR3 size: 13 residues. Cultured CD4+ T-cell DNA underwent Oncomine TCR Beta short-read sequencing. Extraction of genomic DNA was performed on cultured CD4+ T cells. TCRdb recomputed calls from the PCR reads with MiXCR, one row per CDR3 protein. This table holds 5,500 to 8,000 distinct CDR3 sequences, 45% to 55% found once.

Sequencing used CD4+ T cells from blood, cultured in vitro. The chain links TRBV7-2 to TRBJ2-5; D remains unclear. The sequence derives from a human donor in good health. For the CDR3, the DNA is TGTGCCAGCAGCTTACGAGCTAGGGAGACCCAGTACTTC. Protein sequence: CASSLRARETQYF.